This passage covers 14 T cell receptor beta chains from one sample sequenced in a study of post-analysis software for immune sequencing data. Unique molecular identifiers were carried by the TCR beta cDNA libraries. MiXCR was run by TCRdb on the PCR reads, yielding one entry per CDR3 protein. The data contain under 650,000 distinct CDR3 sequences, roughly 46% of them singletons. Overall study results and limits: TRBV5-6, TRBV5-1 and TRBV20-1 belonged to a set of roughly 5 TRBV segments that were more frequent in patients than controls.

No antigen is known for these receptors. Sequenced sample: blood. The receptor set was obtained from a girl aged 10 to 17 with multiple sclerosis.

This clonotype has a handful of counts. The gene calls are TRBV20-1 and TRBJ2-7; 8 positions agree with TRBD2. The J call may be in error: the DNA end matches TRBJ2-5 better. Germline CDR1 reads DFQATT; CDR2 reads SNEGSKA (reference sequence). The CDR3 loop spans 14 amino acids. CDR3 sequence: CSAKLGGGKETQYF. In nucleotides, the CDR3 is TGCAGTGCTAAACTTGGCGGGGGGAAAGAGACCCAGTACTTC.

The J gene is TRBJ2-5, the V gene TRBV5-5; no clear D. The V gene lost 5 bases and the J gene lost 1 base, with 15 bases spanning the gap. CDR3 size: 15 residues. Germline-derived CDR1 and CDR2 are SGHKS and YYEKEE (reference sequence). CDR3 region: CASSRTDSLQETQYF. The CDR3 coding sequence is TGTGCCAGCAGTAGGACGGATTCACTCCAAGAGACCCAGTACTTC.

This clonotype turned up a few times. The J gene is TRBJ1-2, the V gene TRBV7-8; maybe TRBD1 (6 bases). The V gene's germline CDR1 is SGHVS and CDR2 FQNEAQ. This CDR3 has 14 residues. V dropped 5 bases and J dropped 4 bases, with 14 bases sitting between them. The CDR3 is CASSRPGASYGYTF. The CDR3 region has the DNA TGTGCCAGCAGCCGTCCAGGGGCCTCCTATGGCTACACCTTC.

This chain joins TRBV5-1 and TRBJ2-3; tentative D call: TRBD1 (6 bases). CDR3 length: 15 amino acids. Trimming pared 3 bases from V and 3 bases from J, leaving 14 bases between. Germline V gene data show CDR1 as SGHRS and CDR2 as YFSETQ. CDR3 sequence: CASSSTPGTTDTQYF. The CDR3 DNA reads TGCGCCAGCAGCTCCACCCCGGGGACAACAGATACGCAGTATTTT.

Only one count was recorded for this clonotype. The junction and the germline gene differ at one end; a read error may be behind it. The chain links TRBV9 to TRBJ1-5, with D perhaps matching TRBD1 (5 bases). Germline CDR1 SGDLS, CDR2 YYNGEE. This CDR3 has 15 residues. CDR3 nucleotides: TGTGTCAGCAGCGGAGGGGATGAGGCCAATCAGCCCCAGCATTTT. This codes for CVSSGGDEANQPQHF. Full variable domain (remainder filled in from reference TRBV9 and TRBJ1-5): DSGVTQTPKHLITATGQRVTLRCSPRSGDLSVYWYQQSLDQGLQFLIQYYNGEERAKGNILERFSAQQFPDLHSELNLSSLELGDSALYFCVSSGGDEANQPQHFGDGTRLSIL.

This chain joins TRBV27 and TRBJ2-4, with D perhaps assigned TRBD1 or TRBD2 (5 bases each). The J call may be faulty, since TRBJ2-7 better matches the DNA end. In germline, CDR1 is MNHEY, CDR2 SMNVEV (reference sequence). There are 17 residues in the CDR3. The CDR3 DNA reads TGTGCCAGCAGTTCCCGAACGAGGGGCATGGCCACCTACGAGCAGTACTTC. Protein product: CASSSRTRGMATYEQYF.

V gene TRBV10-1 combines with J gene TRBJ2-1; 12 nucleotides match TRBD2. The CDR3 has 15 residues. J was trimmed by 4 bases and V by 11 bases; bases with no gene match: 9. CDR1 is WNHNN, CDR2 SYGVQD, per germline (reference sequence). CDR3 nucleotides: TGCGCCTGTCATGAGACTAGCGGGAGTTACAATGAGCAGTTCTTC. It codes for CACHETSGSYNEQFF.

This clonotype was detected only a few times. V and J are TRBV6-4 and TRBJ2-1; 8 bases match TRBD2. This CDR3 has 15 residues. Germline V CDR1 and CDR2: MRHNA, SNTAGT. Trimming took 2 bases from V and 4 from J; bases not matched to a gene: 4. The CDR3 sequence is CASSDGPGGYNEQFF. CDR3 DNA: TGTGCCAGCAGTGACGGGCCGGGAGGGTACAATGAGCAGTTCTTC.

The V call is TRBV27, the J call TRBJ2-5; D is possibly TRBD2 (6 bases). This CDR3 region has 13 residues. Germline V gene sequence: CDR1 MNHEY, CDR2 SMNVEV (reference sequence). The V and J ends lost 2 bases and 4 bases respectively, with 8 bases between them. In DNA, the CDR3 is TGTGCCAGCAGTTTAGACGGGAGAGAGACCCAGTACTTC. Its translation is CASSLDGRETQYF.

The genes are TRBV4-1 and TRBJ2-3, with D perhaps TRBD1 (5 bases). V was trimmed by 1 base and J by 2 bases, leaving 10 bases between them. The CDR3 has 15 amino acids. The V gene's germline CDR1 is MGHRA and CDR2 YSYEKL. The CDR3 spells CASSQGQTTTDTQYF. In nucleotides, the CDR3 is TGCGCCAGCAGCCAAGGACAGACCACCACAGATACGCAGTATTTT.

This clonotype has just a few counts. The rearrangement joins TRBV4-2 to TRBJ2-7; D might be TRBD2 (6 bases). The germline V gene has CDR1 LGHNA and CDR2 YNFKEQ. Trimming took off 0 bases at V and 0 bases at J, with 9 bases between the two ends. The CDR3 spans 15 residues. The CDR3 loop is CASSQDLEGSYEQYF. As DNA, the CDR3 is TGTGCCAGCAGCCAAGATTTGGAGGGCTCCTACGAGCAGTACTTC.

This clonotype was seen a handful of times. The V and J genes are TRBV6-5 and TRBJ1-2, with D perhaps matching TRBD1 (5 bases). CDR1 and CDR2 from the germline V gene are MNHEY and SVGAGI. The CDR3 loop spans 16 amino acids. Trimming stripped 9 bases from V and 2 bases from J, with 22 bases between. The CDR3 protein is CASLGIRVSGNYGYTF. The CDR3 coding sequence is TGTGCCAGTCTCGGAATCAGGGTCTCCGGGAACTATGGCTACACCTTC.

The chain recombines TRBV6-5 with TRBJ1-2; D is possibly TRBD1 (6 bases). Trimming cost V 4 bases and J 4 bases, with 25 bases left between them. The CDR3 spans 18 residues. The V gene's germline CDR1 is MNHEY and CDR2 SVGAGI. CDR3 sequence (DNA): TGTGCCAGCAGTTCGAGGGGGGAAAGGGTTCGGGGGCTCTATGGCTACACCTTC. Amino acids: CASSSRGERVRGLYGYTF.

The chain has TRBV20-1 and TRBJ2-5; 9 nucleotides match TRBD2. CDR1 is DFQATT, CDR2 SNEGSKA, per germline (reference sequence). Germline trimming cut 2 bases from V and 2 bases from J; bases unmatched to any gene: 3. The CDR3 runs 14 residues. The CDR3 region has the DNA TGCAGTGCTAGACTAGCGGGGTCTCAAGAGACCCAGTACTTC. Translated: CSARLAGSQETQYF.